The TCR beta chain described here comes from a study of T cells in Graves' hyperthyroidism and ophthalmopathy. The CDR3 has 15 amino acids. V lost 1 base to trimming and J lost 7 bases; unmatched junction nucleotides: 8. Looked up from germline, CDR1 is MGHRA and CDR2 is YSYEKL. Amplification of TCR beta CDR3 regions used RNA as the template. HTBI primers were employed in a first-round RT-PCR of the TCR CDR3. TCRdb recomputed calls from the multiplex PCR reads with MiXCR, one row per CDR3 protein. The sample contains roughly 400,000 distinct CDR3 sequences, more than 15% of which appear only once. The source of this sequence is a woman under 30 with Graves' hyperthyroidism that later progressed to Graves' ophthalmopathy. Sample: blood. This chain joins TRBV4-1 and TRBJ2-7, with 9 bases that match TRBD2. CDR3 loop: CASSQVAGGPGEQYF. The CDR3 DNA reads as TGCGCCAGCAGCCAAGTGGCGGGAGGGCCGGGTGAGCAGTACTTC.